This T cell receptor (beta chain) is from a study of cytomegalovirus exposure and HLA in healthy donors. Turning to the study itself: Previous work identified roughly 120 million unique TCR beta sequences from 150 million to 200 million T cells.

Study results and limitations: Analysis performed later found 16,951 TCR beta sequences associated with HLA alleles at 0.05 false discovery rate. Presence/absence analyses supposed approximately even sequencing depth among donors.

Points on this clone: What it binds is not known.

The germline V gene encodes CDR1 SQVTM and CDR2 ANQGSEA. CDR3 size: 14 residues. Trimming left V 6 bases short and J 1 base short, with 16 bases between. The PCR made use of 60 Vbeta and 13 Jbeta primers. TCRdb's table, derived via immunoSEQ multiplex PCR, lists solely in-frame clones and lacks some. Here the sample spans about 40,000 clones, about 80% being singletons. V gene TRBV29-1 combines with J gene TRBJ2-7; D not certain. The sequence came from a woman younger than 30 in good health and CMV-seropositive. Sequencing was carried out using PBMCs. CDR3 loop: CSVHDEPPSYEQYF. The CDR3 coding sequence is TGCAGCGTCCACGATGAGCCGCCTTCCTACGAGCAGTACTTC.